The entry below gives a single TCR beta chain sequence along with its context. Its antigen is unidentified. cDNA reverse transcribed from extracted RNA served as the sequencing template. TCRdb's table, derived via immunoSEQ multiplex PCR, lists solely in-frame clones and lacks some. The sample shows 120,000 to 150,000 clones, 40% to 50% of them seen only once. This specimen belongs to a study of CD8+ T cells in alopecia areata. The overall study: Patients in the treated group were given tofacitinib by mouth, 5 to 10 mg twice a day.

Study findings and constraints: Alphabeta T cells residing in normal skin are also sequenced in scalp samples.

The receptor was derived from a human donor with alopecia areata. Sequenced sample: CD4+ T cells sorted from blood.

The chain's CDR3 is CASIPGVTSTDTQYF. As DNA, the CDR3 is TGCGCCAGCATCCCTGGGGTGACAAGCACAGATACGCAGTATTTT. The V call is TRBV5-1, the J call TRBJ2-3; D is unresolved. The germline gives CDR1 SGHRS, CDR2 YFSETQ. The CDR3 has 15 residues. Trimming pared 6 bases from V and 0 bases from J, leaving 14 bases between.